This record concerns one T cell receptor beta chain sequence. Some clones are missing from TCRdb's copy, which holds only in-frame ones; the method was immunoSEQ multiplex PCR. The sample shows roughly 110,000 clones, about nine tenths of them seen only once. The sample originates from a study of T cell changes during pregnancy in multiple sclerosis. Germline V gives CDR1 MRHNA, CDR2 SNTAGT. V lost 2 bases, J lost 0 bases, and 11 bases lay in between. The CDR3 sequence is 17 residues long. Source: peripheral blood, taken in the third trimester of pregnancy. This clonotype originated in a female donor in good health, enrolled as a control in a pregnancy study. This chain joins TRBV6-4 and TRBJ2-6; D unresolved. The CDR3 loop is CASSDVPRSSGANVLTF. CDR3 coding DNA: TGTGCCAGCAGTGACGTCCCCCGGAGCTCTGGGGCCAACGTCCTGACTTTC.